The T cell receptor (beta chain) under discussion was sequenced for a study of identical twins. Using its own MiXCR run on the 5' RACE reads, TCRdb lists one record per CDR3 protein. Counted here are 220,000 or so distinct CDR3 sequences, 5.5% to 8% occurring once; the ten biggest clones make up around 3.4%. The V gene's germline CDR1 is SGHRS and CDR2 YFSETQ. The CDR3 has 13 amino acids. Between the trimmed V and J ends, which lost 5 bases and 0 bases, there was a span of 7 bases. In its sample, this clonotype was seen a few times. The sample also formed part of further work on yellow fever vaccine responses in identical twins.

V gene TRBV5-1 combines with J gene TRBJ2-3, with D unclear. The sample was memory (CD45RO+) T cells sorted from blood. The receptor comes from a young woman in good health. The CDR3 sequence: CASRSTSTDTQYF. CDR3 bases: TGCGCCAGCAGATCGACTAGCACAGATACGCAGTATTTT.